The clone carrying this TCR beta chain is medium-sized (0.01 to 0.1%). Multiplex PCR with BIOMED2 TRB-A/B primer pools amplified TRB rearrangements. Using its own MiXCR run on the multiplex PCR reads, TCRdb lists one record per CDR3 protein. The sample holds 3,500 to 4,500 distinct CDR3 sequences, about 25% seen once. Blood genomic DNA input for TRB amplification was about 250-550 ng. The data are from a study of T and B cells in COVID-19 patients. Trimming removed 2 bases from V and 0 bases from J, with 8 bases in between. CDR3 length equals 15 residues. Germline V gives CDR1 GTSNPN, CDR2 SVGIG (reference sequence).

The receptor was derived from a human donor with active COVID-19. The chain couples TRBV30 to TRBJ1-6; D remains unclear. Input material: blood. The CDR3 here is CAWSPGSSYNSPLHF. The CDR3 bases are TGTGCCTGGAGTCCGGGGAGCTCCTATAATTCACCCCTCCACTTT.